Presented here are 23 T cell receptor beta chains from one specimen sequenced in a study of radiation and T cells in renal cell carcinoma. Noted time point: blood 4 weeks post-SBRT, at nephrectomy. Treatment denoted: 15 Gy SBRT to primary tumor, nephrectomy 4 weeks later. The protocol was immunoSEQ multiplex PCR, while the TCRdb copy is restricted to in-frame clones and leaves out a portion. The table lists about 170,000 clones, 88% of them singletons. The sample here was blood, taken from a patient whose treatment included radiotherapy and nephrectomy. These receptors originate from a woman aged 45-65 years with renal cell carcinoma.

J is TRBJ1-2 and V is TRBV2; 8 bases match TRBD1. Germline V gives CDR1 SNHLY, CDR2 FYNNEI. The V and J ends lost 5 bases and 0 bases, in that order; junction bases with no gene match: 8. The CDR3 covers 16 residues. CDR3 nucleotides: TGTGCCAGCAGTCCCGGGACAGGAATAGCTAACTATGGCTACACCTTC. Translating it yields CASSPGTGIANYGYTF.

The chain employs TRBV7-9 and TRBJ1-1; no firm D call. Trimming took off 5 bases at V and 6 bases at J, with 13 bases between the two ends. The CDR3 length is 13 residues. Germline assignment: CDR1 SEHNR and CDR2 FQNEAQ (reference sequence). This CDR3 is CASSLRPGSEAFF. For the CDR3, the DNA is TGTGCCAGCAGCCTCCGACCGGGATCTGAAGCTTTCTTT.

This clone was observed a handful of times. The same CDR3 arises from other DNA sequences in this sample as well. The chain carries TRBV5-1 and TRBJ1-5; D gene unclear. The CDR3 covers 13 residues. Germline CDR1 SGHRS, CDR2 YFSETQ. V was trimmed by 0 bases and J by 4 bases, leaving 5 bases between them. The CDR3 loop is CASSLDSNQPQHF. In nucleotides, the CDR3 is TGCGCCAGCAGCTTGGACAGTAATCAGCCCCAGCATTTT.

The rearrangement joins TRBV7-9 to TRBJ2-7; maybe TRBD1 (5 bases). The V and J ends lost 5 bases and 4 bases respectively, with 18 bases between them. The CDR3 totals 15 residues. In germline, CDR1 is SEHNR, CDR2 FQNEAQ (reference sequence). The CDR3 loop reads CASSLEFGRTYEQYF. The DNA for the CDR3 is TGTGCCAGCAGCCTCGAATTCGGACGGACATACGAGCAGTACTTC. Full variable domain (rest looked up from reference TRBV7-9 and TRBJ2-7): DTGVSQNPRHKITKRGQNVTFRCDPISEHNRLYWYRQTLGQGPEFLTYFQNEAQLEKSRLLSDRFSAERPKGSFSTLEIQRTEQGDSAMYLCASSLEFGRTYEQYFGPGTRLTVT.

A remark on this clone: Other DNA sequences within the sample encode an identical CDR3. This chain joins TRBV19 and TRBJ2-3; D might be TRBD2 (7 bases). Between the trimmed V and J ends, which lost 1 base and 1 base, there was a span of 9 bases. From germline, CDR1 is LNHDA and CDR2 SQIVND (reference sequence). The CDR3 loop spans 15 amino acids. CDR3 amino acids: CASSIAGGGTDTQYF. CDR3 coding DNA: TGTGCCAGTAGTATAGCGGGGGGCGGCACAGATACGCAGTATTTT.

CDR3 in amino acids: CASSYDPSYEQYF. CDR3 nucleotides: TGTGCCAGCAGTTACGATCCATCCTACGAGCAGTACTTC. The chain carries TRBV6-5 and TRBJ2-7, with unresolved D. The CDR3 is 13 residues long. Germline values: CDR1 MNHEY, CDR2 SVGAGI. Trimming cost V 2 bases and J 1 base, with 6 bases left between them.

The CDR3 is CASSQAWGIGYGYTF. CDR3 bases: TGCGCCAGCAGCCAGGCCTGGGGGATCGGGTATGGCTACACCTTC. This chain joins TRBV4-1 and TRBJ1-2; D may be TRBD1 (5 bases). The V end was cut by 3 bases, the J end by 5 bases, with 16 bases between. The CDR3 extends over 15 amino acids. Germline values: CDR1 MGHRA, CDR2 YSYEKL.

As DNA, the CDR3 is TGTGCCAGCAGCACCGGGGCCCGCAATCAGCCCCAGCATTTT. This encodes CASSTGARNQPQHF. The chain recombines TRBV6-5 with TRBJ1-5; maybe TRBD1 (5 bases). Germline V gives CDR1 MNHEY, CDR2 SVGAGI. V lost 6 bases and J lost 2, with 11 bases in between. The CDR3 has 14 amino acids.

The V and J genes are TRBV7-6 and TRBJ1-3; D remains ambiguous. The V gene's germline CDR1 is SGHVS and CDR2 FNYEAQ. V lost 1 base to trimming and J lost 0 bases, with 10 bases between them. There are 16 residues in the CDR3. The CDR3, as DNA: TGTGCCAGCAGCTTAGATCCGACCCCCTCTGGAAACACCATATATTTT. Translated: CASSLDPTPSGNTIYF.

This chain uses TRBV10-3 with TRBJ2-1, with a weak D call TRBD2 (6 bases). The CDR3 runs 14 residues. Germline assignment: CDR1 ENHRY and CDR2 SYGVKD. The V and J ends lost 4 bases and 3 bases respectively, with 10 bases between them. The CDR3 protein is CAISAGTHYNEQFF. Here the CDR3 DNA reads TGTGCCATCAGTGCGGGGACTCACTACAATGAGCAGTTCTTC.

The chain employs TRBV7-8 and TRBJ1-3, with TRBD1 matching 11 bases. Trimming cost V 4 bases and J 0 bases; bases outside gene matches: 5. CDR3 size: 17 residues. Germline V gives CDR1 SGHVS, CDR2 FQNEAQ. The CDR3 loop is CASSSRDRGSSGNTIYF. CDR3 nucleotide sequence: TGTGCCAGCAGCTCCCGGGACAGGGGGTCCTCTGGAAACACCATATATTTT.

This clone was recorded only once. The chain is built from TRBV10-1 and TRBJ1-4; D possibly corresponds to TRBD1 (5 bases). Germline loops: CDR1 WNHNN, CDR2 SYGVQD (reference sequence). Deletions cut 8 bases from V and 6 bases from J, with 13 bases between. The CDR3 length is 13 residues. The CDR3 spells CASGPNRHEKLFF. CDR3 sequence (DNA): TGCGCCAGCGGACCGAACAGGCATGAAAAACTGTTTTTT.

The DNA for the CDR3 is TGTGCCAGCAGCCGATGGGACCGGCACGGCACCGGGGAGCTGTTTTTT. Protein sequence: CASSRWDRHGTGELFF. This chain uses TRBV5-5 with TRBJ2-2; D tentatively reads TRBD1 or TRBD2 (5 bases each). From germline, CDR1 is SGHKS and CDR2 YYEKEE (reference sequence). This CDR3 spans 16 amino acids. V was clipped by 4 bases and J by 4 bases, with 17 bases between them. The complete variable domain, with remaining parts taken from reference TRBV5-5 and TRBJ2-2, reads DAGVTQSPTHLIKTRGQQVTLRCSPISGHKSVSWYQQVLGQGPQFIFQYYEKEERGRGNFPDRFSARQFPNYSSELNVNALLLGDSALYLCASSRWDRHGTGELFFGEGSRLTVL.

V gene TRBV5-4 combines with J gene TRBJ2-2; 10 bases fit TRBD2. CDR3 length: 16 residues. The J segment lost 2 bases and the V segment lost 4 bases, leaving 5 bases of the junction unmatched. From germline, CDR1 is SGHNT and CDR2 YYREEE (reference sequence). CDR3 loop: CASSPLAGGNTGELFF. In nucleotides, the CDR3 is TGTGCCAGCAGCCCCTTAGCGGGAGGAAACACCGGGGAGCTGTTTTTT. Complete variable domain (other parts from reference TRBV5-4 and TRBJ2-2): ETGVTQSPTHLIKTRGQQVTLRCSSQSGHNTVSWYQQALGQGPQFIFQYYREEENGRGNFPPRFSGLQFPNYSSELNVNALELDDSALYLCASSPLAGGNTGELFFGEGSRLTVL.

The rearrangement uses TRBV12-5 and TRBJ2-5, with 8 bases identical to TRBD2. V lost 3 bases, J lost 1 base, and 10 bases stayed unmatched. This CDR3 contains 17 residues. CDR1 LGHNT and CDR2 FRNRAP come from the germline V gene. The CDR3: CASGFAKHSGVQETQYF. The DNA for the CDR3 is TGTGCTAGTGGTTTCGCCAAACATAGCGGGGTCCAAGAGACCCAGTACTTC.

The gene calls are TRBV7-3 and TRBJ2-7; 15 bases agree with TRBD2. Trimming at V came to 1 base and at J to 2 bases, leaving 6 bases not matched to a gene. There are 18 residues in the CDR3. The germline V gene encodes CDR1 SGHTA and CDR2 FQGTGA. CDR3 sequence (DNA): TGTGCCAGCAGCTTAATGGGACTAGCGGGGGGCGAAACCTACGAGCAGTACTTC. It codes for CASSLMGLAGGETYEQYF.

V gene TRBV30 combines with J gene TRBJ2-2; possible D gene TRBD1, 6 bases. The CDR3 spans 15 residues. Germline V gene lookup returns CDR1 GTSNPN and CDR2 SVGIG (reference sequence). Trimming cost V 2 bases and J 4 bases, with 14 bases left between them. This chain's CDR3 is CAWSLGGSTTGELFF. In DNA, the CDR3 is TGTGCCTGGAGTTTAGGGGGATCGACCACCGGGGAGCTGTTTTTT.

This chain joins TRBV6-1 and TRBJ1-3, with TRBD1 as a possible D gene (5 bases). V was pared by 7 bases and J by 0 bases, with 13 bases between. The CDR3 is 15 amino acids. Per the germline V gene, CDR1 is MNHNS and CDR2 is SASEGT. The CDR3 sequence is CASNPTANSGNTIYF. The CDR3 nucleotides read TGTGCCAGCAACCCGACAGCCAACTCTGGAAACACCATATATTTT.

The gene calls are TRBV15 and TRBJ2-2; 9 bases match TRBD2. V was pared by 0 bases and J by 6 bases, with 8 bases of the junction left unmatched. Per the germline V gene, CDR1 is LNHNV and CDR2 is YYDKDF (reference sequence). The CDR3 totals 17 residues. CDR3 in amino acids: CATSRDFRGGAAGELFF. CDR3 DNA sequence: TGTGCCACCAGCAGAGATTTTCGCGGGGGGGCCGCCGGGGAGCTGTTTTTT.

This clone was detected a few times. The rearrangement links TRBV9 to TRBJ1-1, with a tentative D call TRBD1 (5 bases). The V and J ends lost 1 base and 4 bases respectively, with 11 bases between them. Germline V gene sequence: CDR1 SGDLS, CDR2 YYNGEE. The CDR3 is made up of 14 amino acids. The CDR3 is CASSVSRGGTEAFF. The CDR3, as DNA: TGTGCCAGCAGCGTATCTAGGGGAGGCACTGAAGCTTTCTTT.

This chain joins TRBV2 and TRBJ2-1, with D maybe TRBD2 (6 bases). With 7 bases removed from V and 4 bases from J, the gap between germline ends came to 14 bases. Germline assignment: CDR1 SNHLY and CDR2 FYNNEI. CDR3 size: 14 residues. In DNA form, the CDR3 reads TGTGCCAGCATCCGGGCGGGGATTTACAATGAGCAGTTCTTC. Protein: CASIRAGIYNEQFF.

The rearrangement joins TRBV5-1 to TRBJ1-1; a weak D match, TRBD1 (5 bases). Germline loops: CDR1 SGHRS, CDR2 YFSETQ. The CDR3 is made up of 15 amino acids. The V and J ends lost 1 base and 6 bases respectively, with 16 bases between them. CDR3 sequence (DNA): TGCGCCAGCAGCTTGACAAGGGGCGCAGGCTCTGAAGCTTTCTTT. This sequence encodes CASSLTRGAGSEAFF.

The chain recombines TRBV29-1 with TRBJ2-3, with D unresolved. CDR3 length: 13 amino acids. Looked up from germline, CDR1 is SQVTM and CDR2 is ANQGSEA. Trimming shortened V by 7 bases and J by 2 bases, and 13 bases separated the two germline ends. The chain's CDR3 is CSGWTVATDTQYF. In DNA, the CDR3 is TGCAGCGGGTGGACGGTGGCCACAGATACGCAGTATTTT.